Below, 19 T cell receptor beta chains from the same sample are listed, as sequenced in a study of blood T cell repertoires in COVID-19 (TCRdb year 2020). Library method: the immunoSEQ multiplex PCR assay. TCRdb mirrors the immuneACCESS table, restricted to in-frame sequences. Some clones are absent from its copies; in checked studies, under half trace to an unresolved V gene, and the reason for the others is unknown. The sample table shows some 200,000 clones, and 70% to 90% are seen once. The ten largest clones represent roughly 13% of the sample. The sequenced material came from peripheral blood. The receptors come from a human donor in a cohort sampled during active COVID-19.

Only one count was recorded for this clone. DNA for the CDR3: TGTGCCAGCAGGAGGACTAGCGGGAGGACCTACAATGAGCAGTTCTTC. Translated, it gives CASRRTSGRTYNEQFF. The chain is built from TRBV2 and TRBJ2-1, with 14 bases matching TRBD2. The CDR3 is made up of 16 amino acids. Germline CDR1 reads SNHLY; CDR2 reads FYNNEI. The J segment lost 2 bases and the V segment lost 6 bases, leaving 3 bases of the junction unmatched.

The chain joins TRBV24-1 to TRBJ1-2; 9 nucleotides match TRBD1. The CDR3 covers 16 residues. Trimming at V came to 2 bases and at J to 8 bases, leaving 11 bases not matched to a gene. Germline loops: CDR1 KGHDR, CDR2 SFDVKD. CDR3 nucleotides: TGTGCCACCAGTGATTACCGGGACAGGGAGTTTGGGGGCTACACCTTC. Translating gives CATSDYRDREFGGYTF.

The rearrangement uses TRBV7-9 and TRBJ1-2, with 9 bases lining up with TRBD1. The CDR3 runs to 15 residues. J gave up 4 bases and V 3 bases, and 6 bases lay outside the gene matches. Germline V lookup: CDR1 SEHNR, CDR2 FQNEAQ (reference sequence). For the CDR3, the DNA is TGTGCCAGCAGCTTCGGGACAGGGTGGGCCTATGGCTACACCTTC. This encodes CASSFGTGWAYGYTF.

This chain joins TRBV10-1 and TRBJ2-6; 11 bases map to TRBD2. CDR1 WNHNN and CDR2 SYGVQD come from the germline V gene (reference sequence). This CDR3 is 18 amino acids long. V was pared by 0 bases and J by 2 bases, with 3 bases of the junction left unmatched. The CDR3 loop is CASSESLAGGPGANVLTF. The CDR3 coding sequence is TGCGCCAGCAGTGAGTCTCTAGCGGGAGGTCCTGGGGCCAACGTCCTGACTTTC.

The CDR3 loop is CASSSTDGGYEQYF. The CDR3 DNA reads as TGTGCCAGCAGCTCGACGGATGGGGGGTACGAGCAGTACTTC. V is TRBV11-2 and J is TRBJ2-7, with a weak D call TRBD2 (6 bases). Germline CDR1 SGHAT, CDR2 FQNNGV. There are 14 residues in the CDR3. V lost 4 bases, J lost 4 bases, and 14 bases lay in between.

The chain employs TRBV18 and TRBJ1-1, with 9 bases that match TRBD1. With V trimmed by 4 bases and J by 0 bases, 3 bases remained unmatched. This CDR3 has 15 residues. The germline gives CDR1 KGHSH, CDR2 LQKENI. In DNA, the CDR3 is TGTGCCAGCTCACAACAGGGGGCCATGAACACTGAAGCTTTCTTT. The encoded protein is CASSQQGAMNTEAFF.

Ten or more counts support this clone. The J gene is TRBJ2-1, the V gene TRBV3-1 (or the pseudogene TRBV3-2); 12 nucleotides match TRBD2. The junction had 3 bases not matched to a gene; V was cut back by 3 bases and J by 6 bases. There are 15 residues in the CDR3. Germline CDR1 and CDR2: LGHDT and YNNKEL (reference sequence). The CDR3 bases are TGTGCCAGCAGCCACCCTAGCGGGGGGGGCAATGAGCAGTTCTTC. It yields the protein CASSHPSGGGNEQFF.

The chain combines TRBV2 with TRBJ2-7, with unresolved D. The CDR3 extends over 11 amino acids. Looked up from germline, CDR1 is SNHLY and CDR2 is FYNNEI. The V gene lost 4 bases and the J gene lost 5 bases, with 6 bases spanning the gap. This CDR3 reads CASSVRNEQYF. Here the CDR3 DNA reads TGTGCCAGCAGTGTCAGAAACGAGCAGTACTTC.

This sequence joins TRBV5-6 and TRBJ1-1, with a weak D call TRBD1 (5 bases). Germline V gene data show CDR1 as SGHDT and CDR2 as YYEEEE. V shed 2 bases and J shed 3 bases, with 8 bases lying between them. There are 13 residues in the CDR3. DNA for the CDR3: TGTGCCAGCAGCTTCGAAGGGGACACTGAAGCTTTCTTT. Its protein is CASSFEGDTEAFF. The entire variable domain, with the rest obtained from reference TRBV5-6 and TRBJ1-1, is as follows: DAGVTQSPTHLIKTRGQQVTLRCSPKSGHDTVSWYQQALGQGPQFIFQYYEEEERQRGNFPDRFSGHQFPNYSSELNVNALLLGDSALYLCASSFEGDTEAFFGQGTRLTVV.

The rearrangement uses TRBV3-1 (or the pseudogene TRBV3-2) and TRBJ1-5; tentatively, D is TRBD1 (5 bases). Trimming pared 1 base from V and 8 bases from J, leaving 12 bases between. The germline V gene has CDR1 LGHDT and CDR2 YNNKEL (reference sequence). The CDR3 loop spans 14 amino acids. The CDR3 loop is CASSQGDWGEPQHF. CDR3 coding DNA: TGTGCCAGCAGCCAAGGAGACTGGGGCGAGCCCCAGCATTTT.

The V call is TRBV5-6, the J call TRBJ2-2, with 8 bases that match TRBD1. The CDR3 is 16 amino acids. Trimming removed 0 bases from V and 7 bases from J; junction bases left unmatched: 8. Germline CDR1 is SGHDT and CDR2 is YYEEEE. CDR3: CASSLAGTGGFGELFF. The CDR3 nucleotides are TGTGCCAGCAGCTTGGCCGGGACAGGAGGATTCGGGGAGCTGTTTTTT.

This clone was seen only a few times. This sequence joins TRBV5-5 and TRBJ2-1, with 7 nucleotides matching TRBD2. The CDR3 length is 18 residues. Losses at the gene ends were 3 bases for V and 8 bases for J; bases not matched to a gene: 20. The germline gives CDR1 SGHKS, CDR2 YYEKEE (reference sequence). CDR3 amino acids: CASSWEGLVHRTSDEQFF. Here the CDR3 DNA reads TGTGCCAGCAGCTGGGAGGGACTCGTACATCGTACATCGGATGAGCAGTTCTTC.

The J gene is TRBJ1-5, the V gene TRBV10-3, with TRBD1 as a possible D gene (6 bases). This CDR3 has 18 residues. The V gene lost 0 bases and the J gene lost 0 bases, with 15 bases spanning the gap. Germline lookup yields CDR1 ENHRY and CDR2 SYGVKD. The CDR3: CAISESAGAYYSNQPQHF. The CDR3, as DNA: TGTGCCATCAGTGAGTCAGCAGGGGCCTATTATAGCAATCAGCCCCAGCATTTT.

This chain uses TRBV6-6 with TRBJ1-2; 8 bases match TRBD1. V lost 8 bases, J lost 0 bases, and 2 bases stayed unmatched. CDR1 and CDR2 from the germline V gene are MNHNY and SVGAGI (reference sequence). The CDR3 runs to 13 residues. This CDR3 is CASQGASNYGYTF. For the CDR3, the DNA is TGTGCCAGCCAGGGGGCTTCTAACTATGGCTACACCTTC.

This clone was observed a few times. The chain is built from TRBV19 and TRBJ1-5; D perhaps matches TRBD1 (6 bases). The CDR3 extends over 14 amino acids. Trimming cost V 0 bases and J 9 bases, with 12 bases left between them. Germline V gene lookup returns CDR1 LNHDA and CDR2 SQIVND (reference sequence). The CDR3 region has the DNA TGTGCCAGTAGTATAGATGCAGGGGAATGGCCCCAGCATTTT. Its protein product is CASSIDAGEWPQHF.

In nucleotides, the CDR3 is TGTGCCAGCAGCCCCCAACAAGGAAACACCATATATTTT. It translates to CASSPQQGNTIYF. The chain links TRBV9 to TRBJ1-3, with D uncertain. V lost 4 bases and J 4 bases, leaving 9 bases between the germline ends. CDR3 length: 13 residues. Germline V gives CDR1 SGDLS, CDR2 YYNGEE.

In the case of this clone: The junction departs from germline at one end; a sequencing error may be responsible. The chain uses TRBV6-5 and TRBJ1-2; D possibly corresponds to TRBD1 (5 bases). CDR1 is MNHEY, CDR2 SVGAGI, per germline. The CDR3 has 11 amino acids. In nucleotides, the CDR3 is TGTGCCAGCGGGGGGACCTATCGCTACACCTTC. This translates into CASGGTYRYTF.

The J gene is TRBJ1-5, the V gene TRBV7-2, with TRBD1 identical over 9 bases. This CDR3 region has 16 residues. Looked up from germline, CDR1 is SGHTA and CDR2 is FQGNSA. V lost 1 base and J lost 9; bases outside the gene matches: 10. CDR3 in amino acids: CASSLETGGAPPPQHF. CDR3 nucleotide sequence: TGTGCCAGCAGCTTAGAAACAGGGGGCGCCCCCCCGCCCCAGCATTTT. Using reference TRBV7-2 and TRBJ1-5 for the parts outside the CDR3, the full variable domain is GAGVSQSPSNKVTEKGKDVELRCDPISGHTALYWYRQSLGQGLEFLIYFQGNSAPDKSGLPSDRFSAERTGGSVSTLTIQRTQQEDSAVYLCASSLETGGAPPPQHFGDGTRLSIL.

This clone was seen just once. The rearrangement uses TRBV30 and TRBJ1-1; no clear D. Trimming took 4 bases from V and 4 from J, leaving 13 bases between them. Germline values: CDR1 GTSNPN, CDR2 SVGIG (reference sequence). The CDR3 is 13 amino acids. The DNA of the CDR3 is TGTGCCTGGACCTTCTCCGGAGGCACTGAAGCTTTCTTT. As protein: CAWTFSGGTEAFF.